Sequencing of this T cell receptor beta chain was carried out in a study of blood T cells in healthy people across ages. Comment on this clonotype: Its antigen remains unidentified.

Combining a sample-barcoded 5' primer with a J-beta primer mix, a second PCR ran for about 7 to 11 cycles. One entry per CDR3 protein, called by TCRdb with MiXCR from the 5' RACE reads. The sample holds 1 million to 1.2 million distinct CDR3 sequences, 35% to 45% seen once. The germline CDR1 and CDR2 sequences are SGHTA and FQGNSA. V was clipped by 1 base and J by 5 bases, with 11 bases between them. CDR3 length equals 14 residues. General study findings and limits: The unsorted PBMCs prevented any conclusive comparison of naive versus antigen-experienced cells.

PBMCs were isolated at a quantity of at least 7 million per sample. The sequencing input was blood. The chain combines TRBV7-2 with TRBJ2-5, with D perhaps TRBD1 (6 bases). The sequence came from a young man in good health. CDR3 in DNA: TGTGCCAGCAGCTTAGTCGGGCAGGGGGAGACCCAGTACTTC. It codes for CASSLVGQGETQYF. Drawing the rest from reference TRBV7-2 and TRBJ2-5, the complete variable domain is GAGVSQSPSNKVTEKGKDVELRCDPISGHTALYWYRQSLGQGLEFLIYFQGNSAPDKSGLPSDRFSAERTGGSVSTLTIQRTQQEDSAVYLCASSLVGQGETQYFGPGTRLLVL.